This T cell receptor beta chain was identified in a study of T cell responses to AZD1222 COVID-19 vaccine. Assay: immunoSEQ multiplex PCR; the TCRdb copy retains only in-frame clones and omits some. Of approximately 80,000 clones in the sample, around 80% were seen once. This CDR3 has 13 residues. Germline V lookup: CDR1 MGHRA, CDR2 YSYEKL. Trimming took 4 bases from V and 2 from J, leaving 9 bases between them. The J gene is TRBJ2-7, the V gene TRBV4-1, with D possibly matching TRBD1 (5 bases). This clonotype originated in an adult in good health. Sample: peripheral blood, taken on day 0 of AZD1222 vaccination. The CDR3 region has the DNA TGCGCCAGCAGCCGCGAGACAGCCTACGAGCAGTACTTC. Its translation is CASSRETAYEQYF.